What follows describes a single T cell receptor (beta chain). What antigen it recognizes has not been identified. The input lacks base qualities; no much larger clone sits a single base away. The entry originates in a study of T cell repertoires in cytomegalovirus infection (dated by TCRdb to between 2018 and 2021). Background for the entire study: Because public TCR beta signatures pointed to carriage of CMV infection together with the matching HLA type, the HLA type of each donor mattered for the analysis. Here is what the overall study found, with its caveats: Cumulative frequency of public TCR beta family members discriminated carriers of CMV infection plus the relevant HLA type in this cohort and an independent 352-donor cohort. The ex vivo response was dominated by HLA-C-restricted CMV-specific TCR beta clonotypes, which also provided the single most frequent clonotype in two of eight donors.

Instrument used: Illumina HiSeq 1500. TCRdb ran its own pipeline on the public reads, namely fastp trimming at Q25 and MiXCR clone calling, and kept in-frame beta chains. A single entry per CDR3 protein holds the most common genes and DNA from its merged rows. This sample comprises around 250,000 distinct CDR3 sequences, about a sixth of them detected only once. The ten biggest clones cover roughly half of the sample. V has 5 bases trimmed and J has 2 bases trimmed; junction bases matching no gene number 8. Its CDR3 holds 15 amino acids, cysteine through phenylalanine. Only the CDR3 DNA is retained, 45 bases long and in frame from the first base. Via the germline V gene (reference sequence), CDR1 is LNHDA and CDR2 SQIVND.

The source is a human donor in good health (CMV status not recorded). Some clones in this sample may be carry-over from other donors' samples. Sequencing used CD8+ T cells from PBMCs. The chain is assembled from TRBV19 and TRBJ2-7; 8 of the junction bases match TRBD1. The DNA sequence is given as TGTGCCAGTAGTGCAGGGACAGGCCCTGCCTACGAGCAGTACTTC. This codes for CASSAGTGPAYEQYF.